This T cell receptor beta chain emerged from a study of cytomegalovirus exposure and HLA in healthy donors. V shed 5 bases, J shed 5 bases, and the junction held 16 bases outside the gene matches. CDR1 MNHEY and CDR2 SMNVEV come from the germline V gene (reference sequence). The CDR3 totals 19 residues. To note about this clone: Its target is not known.

The assay was immunoSEQ multiplex PCR, and TCRdb's table has in-frame clones only and misses some. The table includes some 130,000 clones, 86% detected once. Study outcomes and limitations: Both high specificity and high sensitivity reportedly marked the classifier's diagnosis of cytomegalovirus status. Most TCR sequences showed up rarely, but some public TCRs showed up in many donors.

Sample: PBMCs. The rearrangement links TRBV27 to TRBJ2-1, with 12 bases identical to TRBD2. This receptor was identified in a man aged 18 to 30 in good health and CMV-seronegative. CDR3: CASSALLAGGFVGNNEQFF. CDR3 DNA sequence: TGTGCCAGCAGTGCCCTCCTAGCGGGGGGGTTCGTAGGAAACAATGAGCAGTTCTTC.